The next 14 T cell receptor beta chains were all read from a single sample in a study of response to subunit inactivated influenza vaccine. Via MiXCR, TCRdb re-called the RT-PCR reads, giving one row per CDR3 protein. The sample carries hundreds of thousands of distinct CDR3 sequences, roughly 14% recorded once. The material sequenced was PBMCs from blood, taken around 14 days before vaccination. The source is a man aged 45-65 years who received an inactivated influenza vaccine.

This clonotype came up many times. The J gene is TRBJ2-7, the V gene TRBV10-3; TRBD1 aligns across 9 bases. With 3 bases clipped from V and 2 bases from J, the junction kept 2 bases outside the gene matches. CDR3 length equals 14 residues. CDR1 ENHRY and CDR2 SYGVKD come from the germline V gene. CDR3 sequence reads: CAISDGTGTYEQYF. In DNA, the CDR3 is TGTGCCATCAGTGATGGGACAGGGACCTACGAGCAGTACTTC.

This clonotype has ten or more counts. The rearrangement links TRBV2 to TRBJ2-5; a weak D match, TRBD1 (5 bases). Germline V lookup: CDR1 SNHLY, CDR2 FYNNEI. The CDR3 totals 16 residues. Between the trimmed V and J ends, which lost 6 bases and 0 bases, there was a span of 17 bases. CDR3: CASRRADRVYQETQYF. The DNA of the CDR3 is TGTGCCAGCAGAAGGGCCGACAGAGTGTACCAAGAGACCCAGTACTTC.

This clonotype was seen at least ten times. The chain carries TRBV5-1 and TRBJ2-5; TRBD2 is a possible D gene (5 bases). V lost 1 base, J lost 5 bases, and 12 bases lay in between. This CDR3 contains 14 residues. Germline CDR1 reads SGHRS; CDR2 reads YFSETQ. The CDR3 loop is CASSLLRPGETQYF. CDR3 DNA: TGCGCCAGCAGCTTGCTACGCCCGGGGGAGACCCAGTACTTC.

The CDR3, as DNA: TGTGCCAGCAGCTTAGCGGCCCTAGCGGGAGGAGGCGAGCAGTACTTC. Its translation is CASSLAALAGGGEQYF. The V and J genes are TRBV7-2 and TRBJ2-7; 11 nucleotides align to TRBD2. The germline gives CDR1 SGHTA, CDR2 FQGNSA. The CDR3 contains 16 residues. With 0 bases clipped from V and 6 bases from J, the junction kept 7 bases outside the gene matches.

DNA of the CDR3: TGCAGTGCAATCAGCGGGCAAGAGACCCAGTACTTC. Translating gives CSAISGQETQYF. J is TRBJ2-5 and V is TRBV20-1; D perhaps matches TRBD2 (6 bases). V shed 6 bases and J shed 2 bases, with 10 bases lying between them. The germline gives CDR1 DFQATT, CDR2 SNEGSKA (reference sequence). The CDR3 extends over 12 amino acids.

The CDR3 loop is CASSLPFRQINQPQHF. CDR3 DNA sequence: TGTGCCAGCAGTCTCCCCTTTCGACAGATCAATCAGCCCCAGCATTTT. V and J are TRBV28 and TRBJ1-5, with D possibly matching TRBD1 (5 bases). The CDR3 consists of 16 residues. The ends were cut back, 5 bases at V and 3 bases at J, with 17 bases in the middle. The germline gives CDR1 MDHEN, CDR2 SYDVKM.

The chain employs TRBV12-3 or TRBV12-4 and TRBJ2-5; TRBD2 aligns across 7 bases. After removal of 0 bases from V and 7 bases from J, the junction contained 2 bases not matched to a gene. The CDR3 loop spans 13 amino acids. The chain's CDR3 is CASSLAREGTQYF. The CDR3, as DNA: TGTGCCAGCAGTTTAGCGAGGGAGGGGACCCAGTACTTC.

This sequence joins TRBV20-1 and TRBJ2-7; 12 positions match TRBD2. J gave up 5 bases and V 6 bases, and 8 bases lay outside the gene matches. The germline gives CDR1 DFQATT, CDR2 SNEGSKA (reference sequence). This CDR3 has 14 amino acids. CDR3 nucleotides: TGCAGTGCCGGGGGGCTAGCGGGAGGGGACGAGCAGTACTTC. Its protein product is CSAGGLAGGDEQYF.

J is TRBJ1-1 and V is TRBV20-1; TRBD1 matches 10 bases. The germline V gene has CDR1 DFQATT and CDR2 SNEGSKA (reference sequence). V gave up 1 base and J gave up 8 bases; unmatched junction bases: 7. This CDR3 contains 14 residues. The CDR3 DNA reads TGCAGTGCTAGAGGGGGACAGGGGATCTGGGAAGCTTTCTTT. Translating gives CSARGGQGIWEAFF.

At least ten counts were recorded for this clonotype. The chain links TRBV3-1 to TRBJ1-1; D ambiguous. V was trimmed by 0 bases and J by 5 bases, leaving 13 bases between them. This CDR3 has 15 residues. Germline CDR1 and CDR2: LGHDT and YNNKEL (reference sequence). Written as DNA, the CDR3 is TGTGCCAGCAGCCAAGAAAGGGTATTGAGGACTGAAGCTTTCTTT. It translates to CASSQERVLRTEAFF.

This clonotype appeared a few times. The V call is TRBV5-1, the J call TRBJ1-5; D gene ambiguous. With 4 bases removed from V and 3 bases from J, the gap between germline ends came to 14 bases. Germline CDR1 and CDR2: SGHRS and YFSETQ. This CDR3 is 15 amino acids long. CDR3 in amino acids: CASSPTSAYNQPQHF. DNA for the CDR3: TGCGCCAGCAGCCCGACATCGGCCTACAATCAGCCCCAGCATTTT.

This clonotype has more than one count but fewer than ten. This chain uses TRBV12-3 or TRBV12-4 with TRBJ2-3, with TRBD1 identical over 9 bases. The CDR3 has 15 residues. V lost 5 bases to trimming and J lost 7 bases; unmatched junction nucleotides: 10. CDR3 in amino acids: CASSPTGGEGYTQYF. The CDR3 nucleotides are TGTGCCAGCAGTCCCACAGGGGGCGAAGGATATACGCAGTATTTT.

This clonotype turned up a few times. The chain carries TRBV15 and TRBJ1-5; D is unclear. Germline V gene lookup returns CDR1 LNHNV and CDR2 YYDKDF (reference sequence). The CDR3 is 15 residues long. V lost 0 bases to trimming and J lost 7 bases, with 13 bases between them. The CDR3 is CATSRDLTVGQPQHF. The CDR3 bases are TGTGCCACCAGCAGAGATTTAACAGTCGGACAGCCCCAGCATTTT. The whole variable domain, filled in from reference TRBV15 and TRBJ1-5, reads DAMVIQNPRYQVTQFGKPVTLSCSQTLNHNVMYWYQQKSSQAPKLLFHYYDKDFNNEADTPDNFQSRRPNTSFCFLDIRSPGLGDTAMYLCATSRDLTVGQPQHFGDGTRLSIL.

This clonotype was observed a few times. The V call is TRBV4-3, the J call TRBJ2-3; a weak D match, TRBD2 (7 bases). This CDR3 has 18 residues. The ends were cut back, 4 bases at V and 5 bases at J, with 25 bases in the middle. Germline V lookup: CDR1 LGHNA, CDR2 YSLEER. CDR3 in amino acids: CASSRGLSGSHMRDTQYF. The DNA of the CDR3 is TGCGCCAGCAGCCGGGGGCTTAGCGGGTCCCATATGAGAGATACGCAGTATTTT.